This T cell receptor beta chain was observed in a study of tumor and adjacent non-tumor tissue in lung cancer. Turning to the study itself: Patients comprised roughly 12 adenocarcinoma, 2 squamous cell carcinoma and 1 small cell lung cancer. The patients, about nine men and 5 women, were roughly 30 to 80 with stage I to III disease.

The library came from three nested PCR rounds adapted from ARM-PCR protocols. TCRdb independently ran MiXCR on the multiplex PCR reads; one entry per CDR3 protein. The sample records 70,000 or so distinct CDR3 sequences, 60% being singletons. The template was RNA from unsorted bulk tissue. This CDR3 comprises 13 residues. Points from the study as a whole: Top 100 clones took a larger repertoire share in normal lung.

About this clonotype: As yet, its antigen is unknown. A read error may be the cause here, since a much bigger clone is one base away.

The receptor's source is a man aged 45-65 years with non-small cell lung cancer. V is TRBV12-3 or TRBV12-4 and J is TRBJ1-5; D unresolved. The sample consisted of lung tumor tissue. The DNA for the CDR3 is TGTGCCCGCAGTATGACCTACGGACAGCCCCAGCATTTT. It translates to CARSMTYGQPQHF.